This T cell receptor beta chain emerged from a study of T-cell reconstitution after alpha-beta-depleted transplantation in children. This sample's TCRbeta library carried unique molecular identifier barcodes. TCRdb reprocessed the PCR reads via MiXCR and lists one record per CDR3 protein. The sample shows some 300,000 distinct CDR3 sequences, around 7.1% of them seen only once. As to this clonotype: What it binds is unknown.

Overall study results and limits: T-cell numbers and diversity, one year after transplant, stemmed largely from T cells that were newly produced.

Sample: peripheral blood, taken 360 days after TCRalphabeta/CD19-depleted stem cell transplant. This sequence was found in a female patient between 2 and 15 years old who had a stem cell transplant for Fanconi anemia, so the T cells may come from the graft donor.

The CDR3 DNA follows: TGTGCCAGCAGTTTCAGTAGCGGAAACAATGAGCAGTTCTTC. This sequence encodes CASSFSSGNNEQFF. The rearrangement links TRBV27 to TRBJ2-1, with a possible D match to TRBD2 (6 bases). Germline lookup yields CDR1 MNHEY and CDR2 SMNVEV (reference sequence). The CDR3 consists of 14 residues. Trimming shortened V by 3 bases and J by 5 bases, and 11 bases separated the two germline ends.